This T cell receptor (beta chain) was recorded in a study of spatial heterogeneity in lung cancer (dated 2019 in TCRdb). Background on the whole study: More beta-chain than alpha-chain transcripts were consistently detected, likely reflecting higher beta-chain transcript abundance. A strong correlation was found between TCR transcript counts in tumor regions and a T cell transcriptional module score from matched bulk RNA-seq. In the raw uncorrected reads, each unique combination of TCR and UMI appeared more than ten times on average. In non-small cell lung cancer, the study made a quantitative comparison of TCR alpha and beta repertoires among multiple tumor regions, matched nontumor lung and blood. TCR repertoire features were related to nonsynonymous mutation counts determined by whole-exome sequencing of tumor tissue. Both alpha and beta chains were TCR-sequenced in samples taken at surgery, namely 220 tumor regions, more than 62 matched nontumor lung samples and 50 to 60 PBMC samples.

Libraries were prepared through 5' RACE. The run used a NextSeq 500. To allow correction of PCR and sequencing errors, the TCR library protocol tagged every TCR cDNA molecule with a unique molecular identifier. The paper's processing steps were these. TCR identification, UMI-based error correction and CDR3 extraction were performed with Decombinator tools. Expanded TCRs were defined as those above a frequency of 2 per 1,000, corresponding to the top 1% of the tumor frequency distribution. Expanded tumor TCRs statistically deemed absent (corrected P<0.05) from at least one tumor region were classed as regional, and all other expanded tumor TCRs were classed as ubiquitous. Each repertoire was subsampled 100 times to 5,000 TCRs, after which Renyi diversity was computed with the R vegan package. CDR3 similarity networks were built from amino acid triplet string-kernel similarity, connecting CDR3s with pairwise similarity above 0.82. Starting from the raw public reads, TCRdb applied fastp trimming at Q25, assembled clones with MiXCR and retained in-frame beta chains. Every CDR3 protein is listed once, alongside the most common genes and DNA of its rows. In this record, the V and J calls reflect TCRdb's handling and not the investigators' own analysis. The table for this sample lists about 9,600 distinct CDR3 sequences; under 8% of them were counted only once. The biggest ten clones account for 25% to 35% of the sample.

The germline V gene yields MDHEN for CDR1 and SYDVKM for CDR2. From its cysteine to its phenylalanine, the CDR3 spans 17 amino acids. Only the CDR3 DNA is retained, 51 bases long and in frame from the first base. Trimmed from V: 4 bases; trimmed from J: 6 bases; junction bases lacking a gene match: 9. The sample's time point label, in plain terms: sample taken at primary tumor resection. Donors were 70 or so patients with early-stage, untreated non-small cell lung cancer from the lung TRACERx cohort. Whole RNA extracted from tumor and nontumor lung tissue, or from cryopreserved PBMC samples, was used for TCR sequencing without cell sorting. Patients were selected for TCR sequencing only if sufficient RNA was available from at least two tumor regions. A lung pathologist reviewed the tumor and adjacent nontumor lung specimens before the specimens were selected. What the authors observed across the whole study: Confirming at a functional level the hypothesis that regional TCRs recognize regional mutations was considered to require additional single-cell paired TCR alpha and beta sequencing. The count of ubiquitous expanded TCRs correlated with the count of ubiquitous nonsynonymous mutations, and the count of regional expanded TCRs correlated with the count of regional nonsynonymous mutations. TCR-seq was estimated to cover only approximately 6.6% of tumor T cells for alpha chains and around 13% for beta chains. The tumor nonsynonymous mutation count correlated with the number of expanded alpha and beta TCRs within the tumor.

This clonotype was found many times. The antigen this receptor binds is unknown. The input lacks base qualities; no much larger clone sits a single base away. This receptor was obtained from a male donor with early-stage non-small cell lung cancer. This sample comprised lung tumor tissue, obtained at surgery. This chain joins TRBV28 to TRBJ2-2; 12 bases in between match TRBD1. The sequenced DNA is TGTGCCAGCAGTTCCCCCCCCGGGACAGGGGGCCCCGGGGAGCTGTTTTTT. It translates to CASSSPPGTGGPGELFF.